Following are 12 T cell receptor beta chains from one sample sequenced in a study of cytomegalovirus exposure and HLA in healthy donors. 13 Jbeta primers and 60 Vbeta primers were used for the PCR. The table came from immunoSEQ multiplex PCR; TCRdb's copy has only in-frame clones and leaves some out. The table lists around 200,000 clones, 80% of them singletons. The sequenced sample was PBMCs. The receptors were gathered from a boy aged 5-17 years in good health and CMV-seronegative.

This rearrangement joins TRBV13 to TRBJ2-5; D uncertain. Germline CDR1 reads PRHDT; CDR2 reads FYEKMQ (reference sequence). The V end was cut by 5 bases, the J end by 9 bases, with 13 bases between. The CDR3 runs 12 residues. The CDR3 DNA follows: TGTGCCAGCAGCCCGACCCTTGAGGCCCAGTACTTC. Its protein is CASSPTLEAQYF.

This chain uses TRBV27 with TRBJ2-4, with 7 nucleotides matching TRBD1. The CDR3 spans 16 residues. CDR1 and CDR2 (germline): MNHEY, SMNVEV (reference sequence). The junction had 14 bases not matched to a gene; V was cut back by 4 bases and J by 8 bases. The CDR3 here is CASSSIDAFQGDIQYF. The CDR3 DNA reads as TGTGCCAGCAGTTCCATCGACGCCTTTCAGGGGGACATTCAGTACTTC.

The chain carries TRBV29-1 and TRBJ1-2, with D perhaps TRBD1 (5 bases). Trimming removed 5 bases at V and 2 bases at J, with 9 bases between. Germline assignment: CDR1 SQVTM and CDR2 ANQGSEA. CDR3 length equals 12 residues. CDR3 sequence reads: CSVSQENYGYTF. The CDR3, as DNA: TGCAGCGTTTCACAGGAAAACTATGGCTACACCTTC.

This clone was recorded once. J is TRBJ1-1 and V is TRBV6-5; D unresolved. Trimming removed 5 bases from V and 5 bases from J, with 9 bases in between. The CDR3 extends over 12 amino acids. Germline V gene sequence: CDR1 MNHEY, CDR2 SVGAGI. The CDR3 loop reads CASSRTGTEAFF. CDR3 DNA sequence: TGTGCCAGCAGTAGGACGGGGACTGAAGCTTTCTTT.

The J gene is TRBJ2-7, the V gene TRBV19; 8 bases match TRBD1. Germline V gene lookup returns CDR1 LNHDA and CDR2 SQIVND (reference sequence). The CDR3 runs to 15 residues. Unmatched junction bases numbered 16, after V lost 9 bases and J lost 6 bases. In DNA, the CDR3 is TGTGCCAGCCAATTCTGGACAGGGCAGAAGGGCGAGCAGTACTTC. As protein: CASQFWTGQKGEQYF.

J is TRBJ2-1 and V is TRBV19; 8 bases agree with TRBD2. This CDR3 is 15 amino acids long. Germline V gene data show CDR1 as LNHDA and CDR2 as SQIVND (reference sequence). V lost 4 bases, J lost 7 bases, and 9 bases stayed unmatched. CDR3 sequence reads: CASSTSPAGENEQFF. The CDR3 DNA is TGTGCCAGTAGTACCTCTCCAGCGGGGGAAAATGAGCAGTTCTTC.

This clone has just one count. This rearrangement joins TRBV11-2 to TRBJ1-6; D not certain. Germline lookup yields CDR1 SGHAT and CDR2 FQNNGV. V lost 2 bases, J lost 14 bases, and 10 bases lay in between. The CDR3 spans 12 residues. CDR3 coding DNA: TGTGCCAGCAGCTTAAGTGGCTTCACCCTCCACTTT. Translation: CASSLSGFTLHF.

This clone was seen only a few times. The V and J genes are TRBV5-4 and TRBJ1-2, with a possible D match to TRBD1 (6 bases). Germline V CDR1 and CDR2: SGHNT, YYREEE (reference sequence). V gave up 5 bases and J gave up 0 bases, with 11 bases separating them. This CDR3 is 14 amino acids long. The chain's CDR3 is CASSATGANYGYTF. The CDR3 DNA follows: TGTGCCAGCAGTGCGACAGGAGCTAACTATGGCTACACCTTC.

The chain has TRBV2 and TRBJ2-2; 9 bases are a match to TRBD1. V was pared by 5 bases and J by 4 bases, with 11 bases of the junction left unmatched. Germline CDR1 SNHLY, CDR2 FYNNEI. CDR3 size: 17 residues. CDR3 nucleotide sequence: TGTGCCAGCAGTTCCGGCCCGACAGGGGGGTTCACCGGGGAGCTGTTTTTT. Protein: CASSSGPTGGFTGELFF.

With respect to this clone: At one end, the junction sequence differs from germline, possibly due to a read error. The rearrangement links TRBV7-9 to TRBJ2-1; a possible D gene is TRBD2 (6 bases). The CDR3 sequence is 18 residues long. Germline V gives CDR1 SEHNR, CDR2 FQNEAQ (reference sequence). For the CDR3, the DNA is TGTTCCAGCAGCTTATCTCGGGCGAGACTAGGCAGTCGGAATGAGCAGTTCTTC. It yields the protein CSSSLSRARLGSRNEQFF. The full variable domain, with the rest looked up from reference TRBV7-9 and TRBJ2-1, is DTGVSQNPRHKITKRGQNVTFRCDPISEHNRLYWYRQTLGQGPEFLTYFQNEAQLEKSRLLSDRFSAERPKGSFSTLEIQRTEQGDSAMYLCSSSLSRARLGSRNEQFFGPGTRLTVL.

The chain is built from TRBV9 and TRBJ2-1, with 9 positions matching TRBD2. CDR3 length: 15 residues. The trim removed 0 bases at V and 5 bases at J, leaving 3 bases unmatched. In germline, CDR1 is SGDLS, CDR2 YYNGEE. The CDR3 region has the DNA TGTGCCAGCAGCGTAGCTAGCGGGGACCACAATGAGCAGTTCTTC. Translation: CASSVASGDHNEQFF.

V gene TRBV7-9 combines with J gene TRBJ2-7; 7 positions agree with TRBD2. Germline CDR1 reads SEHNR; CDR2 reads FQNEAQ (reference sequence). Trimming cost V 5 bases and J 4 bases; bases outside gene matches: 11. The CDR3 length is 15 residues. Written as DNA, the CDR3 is TGTGCCAGCAGCGATTACCAGCGGGACTTTTACGAGCAGTACTTC. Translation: CASSDYQRDFYEQYF.